This T cell receptor beta chain emerged from a study of tumor and adjacent non-tumor tissue in lung cancer. Study information: Aged about 31 to 80 years, patients included nine to ten men and a handful of women with stage I to III disease. Each sample yielded about 4.17 million productive TCRbeta reads on average. Findings of the study overall: Tumor repertoires had a smaller top 100 clone share than normal lung. Compared with tumor, normal lung showed significantly lower TCR diversity.

Three rounds of nested PCR, following a modified ARM-PCR protocol, produced the TCRbeta library. TCRdb called the multiplex PCR reads again in MiXCR, with one record for every CDR3 protein. The sample contains under 140,000 distinct CDR3 sequences, around 82% of which appear only once. Between the trimmed V and J ends, which lost 2 bases and 7 bases, there was a span of 20 bases. The germline CDR1 and CDR2 sequences are SEHNR and FQNEAQ (reference sequence). The CDR3 consists of 16 residues. About this clonotype: As yet, its antigen is unknown.

No cell sorting was done before RNA was extracted from the tissue. The receptor was isolated from a man aged 65-85 years with non-small cell lung cancer. Sequenced: lung tumor tissue. The chain recombines TRBV7-9 with TRBJ1-2, with D hard to call. The CDR3 protein is CASSLSGSRREGGYTF. DNA for the CDR3: TGTGCCAGCAGCTTAAGTGGCAGTCGGAGAGAGGGTGGCTACACCTTC.